This TCR beta chain was obtained from a study of blood T cells in healthy people across ages. Study-wide findings and caveats: Roughly linearly, TCR beta diversity per million T cells fell as age increased.

The people who gave samples were healthy Caucasians from Russia, aged roughly 6 to 100. The authors extracted at least 5 micrograms of total RNA per sample. This clonotype was observed a handful of times. Its antigen is still unknown. It was with a sample-barcoded 5' primer and a J-beta primer mix that a second PCR of roughly 6 to 12 cycles was run. TCRdb reprocessed the 5' RACE reads via MiXCR and lists one record per CDR3 protein. The table shows some 700,000 distinct CDR3 sequences, with approximately 21% occurring only once. This CDR3 comprises 14 residues. The germline V and J ends were trimmed by 4 bases and 2 bases, with 14 bases remaining between them. Germline V lookup: CDR1 SQVTM, CDR2 ANQGSEA.

Material for sequencing was blood. The chain has TRBV29-1 and TRBJ1-1; D ambiguous. This receptor was taken from a man between 65 and 79 years old in good health. CDR3 sequence: CSVVFQDSNTEAFF. CDR3 DNA sequence: TGCAGCGTTGTATTCCAGGACTCTAACACTGAAGCTTTCTTT.